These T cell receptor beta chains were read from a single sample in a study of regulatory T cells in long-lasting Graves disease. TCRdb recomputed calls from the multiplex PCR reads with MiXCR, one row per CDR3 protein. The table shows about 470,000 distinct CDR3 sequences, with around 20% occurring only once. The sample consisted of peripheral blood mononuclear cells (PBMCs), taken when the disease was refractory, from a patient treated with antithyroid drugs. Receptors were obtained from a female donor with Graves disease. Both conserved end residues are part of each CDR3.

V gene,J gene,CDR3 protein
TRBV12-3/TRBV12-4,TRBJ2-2,CASSLMVQDSTGELFF
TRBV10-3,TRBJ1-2,CAIRGGDSAYGYTF
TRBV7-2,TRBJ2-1,CASSLVAAGPNNEQFF
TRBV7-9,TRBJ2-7,CASSLYGLAGVNEQYF
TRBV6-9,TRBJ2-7,CASSYAMRPAGAGEQYF
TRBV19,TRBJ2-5,CASSSQPGLAGSGQETQYF
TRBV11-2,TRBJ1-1,CASSYRGPAEAFF
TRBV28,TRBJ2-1,CASSPSVYEQFF
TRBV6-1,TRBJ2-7,CASSPETSGSMDEQYF
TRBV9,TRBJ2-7,CASSVLGQGSYEQYF
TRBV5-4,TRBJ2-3,CASSLALFGAQYF
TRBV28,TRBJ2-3,CASSPLLAGEGADTQYF
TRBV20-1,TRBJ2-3,CSASPSRADTQYF
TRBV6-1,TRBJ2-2,CGAVERKNGELFF
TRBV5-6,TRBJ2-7,CASSLLRDGNPYEQYF
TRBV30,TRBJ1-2,CAWSVIRDRGSHTF
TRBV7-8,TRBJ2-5,CASSLGPGPETQYF
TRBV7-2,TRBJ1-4,CASSYVGRDEKLFF
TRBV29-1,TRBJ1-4,CSATSGEKLFF
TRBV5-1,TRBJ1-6,CASSLDGTGESPLHF
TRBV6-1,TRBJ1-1,CASSEQGPGTEAFF
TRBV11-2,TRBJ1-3,CASSLGGVWSGNTIYF
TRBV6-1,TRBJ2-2,CASSPPPLALVTGELFF
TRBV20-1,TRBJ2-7,CSASGREYEQYF